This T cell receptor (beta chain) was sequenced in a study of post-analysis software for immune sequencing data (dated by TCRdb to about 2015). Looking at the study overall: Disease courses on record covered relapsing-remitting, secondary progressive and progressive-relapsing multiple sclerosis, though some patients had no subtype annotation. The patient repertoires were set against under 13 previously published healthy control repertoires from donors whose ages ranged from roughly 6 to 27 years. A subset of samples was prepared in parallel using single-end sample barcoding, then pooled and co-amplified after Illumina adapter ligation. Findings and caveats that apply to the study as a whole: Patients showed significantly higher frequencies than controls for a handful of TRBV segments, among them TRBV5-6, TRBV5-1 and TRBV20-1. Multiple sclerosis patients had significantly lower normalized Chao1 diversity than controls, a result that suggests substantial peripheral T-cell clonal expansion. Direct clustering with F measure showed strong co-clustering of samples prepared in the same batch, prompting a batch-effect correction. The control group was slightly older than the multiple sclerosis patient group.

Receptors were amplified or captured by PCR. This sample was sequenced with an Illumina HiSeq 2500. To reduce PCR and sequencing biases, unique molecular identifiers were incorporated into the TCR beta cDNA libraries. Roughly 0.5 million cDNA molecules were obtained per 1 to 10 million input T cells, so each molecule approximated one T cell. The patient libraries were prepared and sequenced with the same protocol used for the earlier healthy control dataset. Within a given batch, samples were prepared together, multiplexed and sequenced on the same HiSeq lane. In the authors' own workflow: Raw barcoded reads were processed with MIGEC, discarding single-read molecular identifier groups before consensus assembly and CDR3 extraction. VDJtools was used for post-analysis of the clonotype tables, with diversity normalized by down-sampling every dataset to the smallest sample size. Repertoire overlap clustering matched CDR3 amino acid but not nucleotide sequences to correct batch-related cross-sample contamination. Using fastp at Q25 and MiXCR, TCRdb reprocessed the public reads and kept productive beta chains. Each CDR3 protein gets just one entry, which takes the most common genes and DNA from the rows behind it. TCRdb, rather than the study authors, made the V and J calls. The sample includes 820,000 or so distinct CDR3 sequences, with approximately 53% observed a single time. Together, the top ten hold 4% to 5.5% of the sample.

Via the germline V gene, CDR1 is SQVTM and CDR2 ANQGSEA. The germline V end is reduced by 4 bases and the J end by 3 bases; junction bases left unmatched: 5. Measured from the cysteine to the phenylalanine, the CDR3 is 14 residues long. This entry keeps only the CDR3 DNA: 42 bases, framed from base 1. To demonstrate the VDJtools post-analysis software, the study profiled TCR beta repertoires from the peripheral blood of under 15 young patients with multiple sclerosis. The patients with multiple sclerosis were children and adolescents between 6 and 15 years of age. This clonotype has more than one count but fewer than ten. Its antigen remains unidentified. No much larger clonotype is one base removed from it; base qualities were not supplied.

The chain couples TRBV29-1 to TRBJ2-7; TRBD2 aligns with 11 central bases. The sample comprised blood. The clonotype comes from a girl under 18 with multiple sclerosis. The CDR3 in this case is CSVGRLAGYYEQYF. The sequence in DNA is TGCAGCGTTGGCCGACTAGCGGGATACTACGAGCAGTACTTC.